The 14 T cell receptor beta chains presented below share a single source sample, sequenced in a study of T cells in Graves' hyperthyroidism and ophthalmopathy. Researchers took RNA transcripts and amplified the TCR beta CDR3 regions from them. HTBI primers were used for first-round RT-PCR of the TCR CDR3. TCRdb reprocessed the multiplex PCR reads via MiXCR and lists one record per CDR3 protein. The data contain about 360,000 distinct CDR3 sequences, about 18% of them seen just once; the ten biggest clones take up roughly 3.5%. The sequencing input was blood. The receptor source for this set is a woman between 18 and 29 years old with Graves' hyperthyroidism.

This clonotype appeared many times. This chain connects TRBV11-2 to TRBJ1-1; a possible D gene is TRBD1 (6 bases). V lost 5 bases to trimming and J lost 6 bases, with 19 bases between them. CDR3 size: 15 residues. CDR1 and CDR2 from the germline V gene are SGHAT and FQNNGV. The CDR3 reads CASSILTGTLAEAFF. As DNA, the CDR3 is TGTGCCAGCAGCATCCTAACAGGGACCCTGGCTGAAGCTTTCTTT.

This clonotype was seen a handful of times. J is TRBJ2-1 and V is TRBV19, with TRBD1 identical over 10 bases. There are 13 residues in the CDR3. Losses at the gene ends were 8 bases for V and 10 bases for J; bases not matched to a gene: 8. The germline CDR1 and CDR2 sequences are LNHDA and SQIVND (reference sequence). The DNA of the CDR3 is TGTGCCAGTTCCGACAGGGGGCAAGAGGAGCAGTTCTTC. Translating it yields CASSDRGQEEQFF.

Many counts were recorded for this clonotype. The CDR3 bases are TGCGCCAGCAGTGAGTCCCATAGCAATCAGCCCCAGCATTTT. Protein sequence: CASSESHSNQPQHF. The J gene is TRBJ1-5, the V gene TRBV10-2, with no clear D. V lost 0 bases to trimming and J lost 0 bases, with 3 bases between them. CDR1 WSHSY and CDR2 SAAADI come from the germline V gene. CDR3 length: 14 residues.

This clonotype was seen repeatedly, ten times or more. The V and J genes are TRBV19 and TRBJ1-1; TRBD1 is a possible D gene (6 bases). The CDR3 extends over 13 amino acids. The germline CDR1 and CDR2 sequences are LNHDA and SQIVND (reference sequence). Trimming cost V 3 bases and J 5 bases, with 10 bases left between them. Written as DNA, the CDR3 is TGTGCCAGTAGTATTAGGGGGAATACTGAAGCTTTCTTT. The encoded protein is CASSIRGNTEAFF.

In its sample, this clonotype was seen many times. The CDR3 spells CASSFGTGKETQYF. The CDR3 nucleotides read TGTGCCAGCAGCTTCGGGACAGGGAAAGAGACCCAGTACTTC. The chain recombines TRBV11-2 with TRBJ2-5; 9 nucleotides agree with TRBD1. This CDR3 spans 14 amino acids. Per the germline V gene, CDR1 is SGHAT and CDR2 is FQNNGV. V was pared by 3 bases and J by 3 bases, with 2 bases of the junction left unmatched.

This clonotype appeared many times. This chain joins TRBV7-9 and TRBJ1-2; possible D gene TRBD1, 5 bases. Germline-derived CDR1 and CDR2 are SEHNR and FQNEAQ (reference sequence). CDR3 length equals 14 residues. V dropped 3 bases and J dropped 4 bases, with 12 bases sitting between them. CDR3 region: CASSLTRDGYGYTF. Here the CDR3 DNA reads TGTGCCAGCAGCTTGACCAGGGATGGCTATGGCTACACCTTC.

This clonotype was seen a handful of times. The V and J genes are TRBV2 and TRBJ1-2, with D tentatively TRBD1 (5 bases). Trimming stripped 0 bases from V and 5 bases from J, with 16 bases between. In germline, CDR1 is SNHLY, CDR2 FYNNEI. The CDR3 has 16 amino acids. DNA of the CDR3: TGTGCCAGCAGTGAAGCGCTTCGGGGGATCGGGTATGGCTACACCTTC. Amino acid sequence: CASSEALRGIGYGYTF.

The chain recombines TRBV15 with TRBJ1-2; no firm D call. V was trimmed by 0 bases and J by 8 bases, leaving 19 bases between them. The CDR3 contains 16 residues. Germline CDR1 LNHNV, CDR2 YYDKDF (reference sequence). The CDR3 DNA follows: TGTGCCACCAGCAGAGAGAGATTGACGGCTGAGGAAGGCTACACCTTC. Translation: CATSRERLTAEEGYTF.

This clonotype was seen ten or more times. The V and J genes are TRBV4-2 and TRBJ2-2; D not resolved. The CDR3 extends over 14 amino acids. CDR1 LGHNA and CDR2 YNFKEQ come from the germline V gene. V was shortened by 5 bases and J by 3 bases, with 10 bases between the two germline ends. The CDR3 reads CASSVPADTGELFF. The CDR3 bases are TGTGCCAGCAGCGTACCTGCCGACACCGGGGAGCTGTTTTTT.

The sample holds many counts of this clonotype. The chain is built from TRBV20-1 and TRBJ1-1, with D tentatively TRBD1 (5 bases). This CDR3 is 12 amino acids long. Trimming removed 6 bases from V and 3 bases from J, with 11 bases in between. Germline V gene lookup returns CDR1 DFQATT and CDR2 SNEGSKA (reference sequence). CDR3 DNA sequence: TGCAGTGCAACCAGGGTGTACACTGAAGCTTTCTTT. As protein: CSATRVYTEAFF.

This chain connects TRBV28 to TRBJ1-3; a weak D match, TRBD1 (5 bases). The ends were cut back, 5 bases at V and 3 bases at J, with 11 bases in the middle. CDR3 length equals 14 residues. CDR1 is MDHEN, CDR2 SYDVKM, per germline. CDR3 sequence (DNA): TGTGCCAGCAGTCTGGGCAGGGTTGGAAACACCATATATTTT. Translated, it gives CASSLGRVGNTIYF.

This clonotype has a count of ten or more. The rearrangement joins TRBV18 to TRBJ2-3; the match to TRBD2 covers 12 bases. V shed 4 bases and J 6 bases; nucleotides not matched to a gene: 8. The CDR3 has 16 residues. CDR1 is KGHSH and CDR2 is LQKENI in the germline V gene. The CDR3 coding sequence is TGTGCCAGCTCACTGACTAGCGGGGGCCTTCTGGATACGCAGTATTTT. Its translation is CASSLTSGGLLDTQYF.

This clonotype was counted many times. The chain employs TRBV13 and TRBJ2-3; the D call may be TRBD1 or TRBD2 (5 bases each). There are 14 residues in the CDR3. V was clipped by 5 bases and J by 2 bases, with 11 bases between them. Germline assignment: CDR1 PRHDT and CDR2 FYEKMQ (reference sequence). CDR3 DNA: TGTGCCAGCAGCCCCCGGGACGACACAGATACGCAGTATTTT. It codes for CASSPRDDTDTQYF.

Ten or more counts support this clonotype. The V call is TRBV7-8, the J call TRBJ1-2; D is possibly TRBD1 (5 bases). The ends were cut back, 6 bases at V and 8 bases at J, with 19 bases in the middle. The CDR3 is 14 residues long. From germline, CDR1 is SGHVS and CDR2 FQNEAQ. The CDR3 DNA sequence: TGTGCCAGCAGACCTCGGGGGAGGAATTGGGGCTACACCTTC. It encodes CASRPRGRNWGYTF.